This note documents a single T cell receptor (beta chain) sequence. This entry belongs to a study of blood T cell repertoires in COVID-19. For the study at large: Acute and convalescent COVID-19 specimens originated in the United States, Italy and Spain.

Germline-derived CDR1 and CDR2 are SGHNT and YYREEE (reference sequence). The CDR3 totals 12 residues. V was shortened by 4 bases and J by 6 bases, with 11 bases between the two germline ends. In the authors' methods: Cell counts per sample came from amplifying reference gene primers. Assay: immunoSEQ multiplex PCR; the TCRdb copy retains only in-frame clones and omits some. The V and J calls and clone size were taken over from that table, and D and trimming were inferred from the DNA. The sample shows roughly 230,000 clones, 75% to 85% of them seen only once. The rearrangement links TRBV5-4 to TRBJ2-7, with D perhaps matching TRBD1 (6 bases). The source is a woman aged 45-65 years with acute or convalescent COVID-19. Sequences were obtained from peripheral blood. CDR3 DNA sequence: TGTGCCAGCAGCCCTGGGACAACCGAGCAGTACTTC. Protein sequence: CASSPGTTEQYF.